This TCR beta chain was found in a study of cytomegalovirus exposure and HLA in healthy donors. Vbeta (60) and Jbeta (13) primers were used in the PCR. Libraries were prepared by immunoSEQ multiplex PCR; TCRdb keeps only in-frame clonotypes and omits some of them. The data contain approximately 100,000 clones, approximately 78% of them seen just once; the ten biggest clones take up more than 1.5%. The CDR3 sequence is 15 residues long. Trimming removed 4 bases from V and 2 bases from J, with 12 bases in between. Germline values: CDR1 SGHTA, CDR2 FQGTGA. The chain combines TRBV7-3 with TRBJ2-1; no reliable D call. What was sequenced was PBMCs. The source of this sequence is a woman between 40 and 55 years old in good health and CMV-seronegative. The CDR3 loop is CASSSTGTTYNEQFF. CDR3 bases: TGTGCCAGCAGCTCAACCGGTACTACCTACAATGAGCAGTTCTTC.